A single sample gave rise to the 22 T cell receptor beta chains below, sequenced in a study of T cell responses to AZD1222 COVID-19 vaccine (dated by TCRdb to the early 2020s). The time point label corresponds to: about 28 days (+/-7) after the second vaccine dose. Library construction relied on the immunoSEQ multiplex PCR assay. Imported from immuneACCESS, the table was reduced by TCRdb to in-frame sequences with V and J called. These copies leave out some clones; in studies compared against another copy, an unresolved V gene accounts for under half, and the cause of the remainder is not known. In this sample the table shows about 97,000 clones, around 87% of which occur a single time. The top ten constitute more than 8.5% of the sample. The input for sequencing was peripheral blood, taken 28 days after the second AZD1222 dose. The receptors come from an adult who received the AZD1222 COVID-19 vaccine.

This clone was counted a few times. This rearrangement joins TRBV21-1 to TRBJ1-1. TRBV21-1 is a pseudogene segment. CDR3 length: 13 amino acids. The CDR3 sequence is CASSNLPNTEAFF. CDR3 DNA sequence: TGTGCCAGCAGCAACCTACCGAACACTGAAGCTTTCTTT.

V is TRBV14 and J is TRBJ2-1, with 10 bases identical to TRBD2. The CDR3 is made up of 17 amino acids. J gave up 5 bases and V 4 bases, and 11 bases lay outside the gene matches. Germline CDR1 reads SGHDN; CDR2 reads FVKESK. Written as DNA, the CDR3 is TGTGCCAGCAGCCGCCGAAGGGGGCTAGCGGGAGACAATGAGCAGTTCTTC. It encodes CASSRRRGLAGDNEQFF. Drawing the rest from reference TRBV14 and TRBJ2-1, the complete variable domain is EAGVTQFPSHSVIEKGQTVTLRCDPISGHDNLYWYRRVMGKEIKFLLHFVKESKQDESGMPNNRFLAERTGGTYSTLKVQPAELEDSGVYFCASSRRRGLAGDNEQFFGPGTRLTVL.

The chain recombines TRBV5-1 with TRBJ2-5; D is unclear. Looked up from germline, CDR1 is SGHRS and CDR2 is YFSETQ. Trimming took off 1 base at V and 3 bases at J, with 10 bases between the two ends. The CDR3 is 14 amino acids. CDR3 in amino acids: CASSLNAGKETQYF. Written as DNA, the CDR3 is TGCGCCAGCAGCTTGAACGCCGGAAAAGAGACCCAGTACTTC.

This clone was found a few times. The V gene is TRBV7-2, the J gene TRBJ1-3; maybe TRBD1 (5 bases). CDR1 is SGHTA and CDR2 is FQGNSA in the germline V gene. The CDR3 spans 13 residues. The germline V and J ends were trimmed by 6 bases and 0 bases, with 6 bases remaining between them. CDR3 residues: CASSRGSGNTIYF. CDR3 sequence (DNA): TGTGCCAGCAGTAGGGGCTCTGGAAACACCATATATTTT. The full variable domain, its missing parts supplied by reference TRBV7-2 and TRBJ1-3, is GAGVSQSPSNKVTEKGKDVELRCDPISGHTALYWYRQSLGQGLEFLIYFQGNSAPDKSGLPSDRFSAERTGGSVSTLTIQRTQQEDSAVYLCASSRGSGNTIYFGEGSWLTVV.

CDR3 region: CASSSATGNTEAFF. The CDR3 region has the DNA TGTGCCAGCAGCTCGGCGACGGGGAACACTGAAGCTTTCTTT. The J gene is TRBJ1-1, the V gene TRBV7-9, with D unresolved. The CDR3 extends over 14 amino acids. The germline CDR1 and CDR2 sequences are SEHNR and FQNEAQ (reference sequence). V was shortened by 4 bases and J by 1 base, with 10 bases between the two germline ends.

CDR3 loop: CASSLQGTDTQYF. In DNA form, the CDR3 reads TGTGCCAGCAGCTTACAGGGTACAGATACGCAGTATTTT. This chain joins TRBV6-5 and TRBJ2-3; perhaps TRBD1 as D (6 bases). Germline lookup yields CDR1 MNHEY and CDR2 SVGAGI. The ends were cut back, 6 bases at V and 3 bases at J, with 10 bases in the middle. This CDR3 spans 13 amino acids.

The CDR3 sequence: CASSVAGGGEKLFF. DNA of the CDR3: TGTGCCAGCAGCGTAGCTGGGGGCGGAGAAAAACTGTTTTTT. This chain connects TRBV9 to TRBJ1-4, with TRBD1 as a possible D gene (6 bases). The CDR3 has 14 amino acids. Germline CDR1 is SGDLS and CDR2 is YYNGEE. The V and J ends lost 0 bases and 8 bases respectively, with 11 bases between them.

This sequence joins TRBV11-2 and TRBJ1-1, with TRBD1 matching over 7 bases. V shed 4 bases, J shed 6 bases, and the junction held 5 bases outside the gene matches. The CDR3 runs to 13 residues. Germline V lookup: CDR1 SGHAT, CDR2 FQNNGV. The DNA for the CDR3 is TGTGCCAGCAGCTCAGGGGGAGCTGCTGAAGCTTTCTTT. It is translated as CASSSGGAAEAFF.

V usage is TRBV2 and J usage is TRBJ2-1; D is unresolved. The CDR3 loop spans 12 amino acids. V was shortened by 1 base and J by 11 bases, with 9 bases between the two germline ends. CDR1 is SNHLY and CDR2 is FYNNEI in the germline V gene. CDR3 nucleotides: TGTGCCAGCAGTGAAGGTCTTTCGAAGCAGTTCTTC. The encoded protein is CASSEGLSKQFF.

This sequence joins TRBV3-1 (or the pseudogene TRBV3-2) and TRBJ2-1, with 7 bases identical to TRBD2. This CDR3 has 16 amino acids. The V gene's germline CDR1 is LGHDT and CDR2 YNNKEL (reference sequence). V trimming: 4 bases; J trimming: 4 bases; junction bases outside the gene matches: 10. The CDR3 reads CASSPTGTKKYNEQFF. The CDR3 DNA reads TGTGCCAGCAGCCCCACCGGGACTAAAAAGTACAATGAGCAGTTCTTC.

The genes are TRBV1 and TRBJ2-4; whether TRBD2, the table's D call, matches the DNA was not checked. TRBV1 is marked as a pseudogene. The CDR3 loop spans 15 amino acids. This CDR3 is CTSRPSGEAKNIQYF. The CDR3, as DNA: TGCACCAGCAGGCCTTCGGGAGAAGCCAAAAACATTCAGTACTTC.

This rearrangement joins TRBV7-9 to TRBJ1-5, with D tentatively TRBD1 (6 bases). V gave up 5 bases and J gave up 7 bases, with 15 bases separating them. The CDR3 extends over 14 amino acids. From germline, CDR1 is SEHNR and CDR2 FQNEAQ (reference sequence). The CDR3: CASSPLGGRQPQHF. The CDR3 nucleotides read TGTGCCAGCAGCCCCTTAGGGGGGAGGCAGCCCCAGCATTTT.

V is TRBV4-2 and J is TRBJ1-4; 10 positions agree with TRBD1. CDR3 length: 17 amino acids. V dropped 1 base and J dropped 2; count of bases not matched to a gene: 4. Germline assignment: CDR1 LGHNA and CDR2 YNFKEQ. CDR3 coding DNA: TGTGCCAGCAGCCAAGGCGGGGGACAGGGGACTAATGAAAAACTGTTTTTT. It is translated as CASSQGGGQGTNEKLFF.

This clone was observed a few times. V and J are TRBV19 and TRBJ1-2; the D is unclear. From germline, CDR1 is LNHDA and CDR2 SQIVND (reference sequence). V lost 1 base to trimming and J lost 0 bases, with 3 bases between them. This CDR3 is built from 13 residues. As DNA, the CDR3 is TGTGCCAGTAGTATAGTTACTAACTATGGCTACACCTTC. Protein: CASSIVTNYGYTF. Together with reference TRBV19 and TRBJ1-2, the CDR3 gives the full variable domain: DGGITQSPKYLFRKEGQNVTLSCEQNLNHDAMYWYRQDPGQGLRLIYYSQIVNDFQKGDIAEGYSVSREKKESFPLTVTSAQKNPTAFYLCASSIVTNYGYTFGSGTRLTVV.

This sequence joins TRBV24-1 and TRBJ2-3, with D possibly being TRBD2 (5 bases). Per germline, CDR1 KGHDR and CDR2 SFDVKD. CDR3 length: 12 residues. Trimming stripped 6 bases from V and 5 bases from J, with 8 bases between. CDR3 protein: CATSKAGDTQYF. The DNA for the CDR3 is TGTGCCACCAGTAAGGCGGGAGATACGCAGTATTTT.

This chain links TRBV28 with TRBJ2-7; 9 bases align to TRBD2. Germline trimming cut 8 bases from V and 2 bases from J; bases unmatched to any gene: 4. There are 13 residues in the CDR3. From germline, CDR1 is MDHEN and CDR2 SYDVKM. CDR3 DNA: TGTGCCAGCTTAGCGGGAGAGACCTACGAGCAGTACTTC. This codes for CASLAGETYEQYF.

The genes are TRBV20-1 and TRBJ2-5; D gene uncertain. V was clipped by 3 bases and J by 2 bases, with 13 bases between them. Looked up from germline, CDR1 is DFQATT and CDR2 is SNEGSKA (reference sequence). The CDR3 runs 14 residues. CDR3 DNA: TGCAGTGCTAGTCAAGCTTGGGTACAAGAGACCCAGTACTTC. Protein sequence: CSASQAWVQETQYF.

The table lists this clone with a few counts. The chain carries TRBV28 and TRBJ1-2; 8 nucleotides align to TRBD1. Germline loops: CDR1 MDHEN, CDR2 SYDVKM. The J segment lost 4 bases and the V segment lost 2 bases, leaving 6 bases of the junction unmatched. The CDR3 has 15 residues. CDR3 amino acids: CASSLRQGWGYGYTF. The CDR3 DNA follows: TGTGCCAGCAGTTTAAGACAGGGGTGGGGCTATGGCTACACCTTC.

V and J are TRBV28 and TRBJ2-1; possible D gene TRBD2, 8 bases. Trimming removed 5 bases from V and 6 bases from J, with 17 bases in between. In germline, CDR1 is MDHEN, CDR2 SYDVKM. There are 15 residues in the CDR3. CDR3: CASSTPGGGLNEQFF. The DNA of the CDR3 is TGTGCCAGCAGTACTCCGGGAGGGGGCCTCAATGAGCAGTTCTTC.

The rearrangement uses TRBV11-2 and TRBJ2-3; 11 positions match TRBD2. CDR3 size: 16 residues. Germline CDR1 is SGHAT and CDR2 is FQNNGV. V trimming: 5 bases; J trimming: 8 bases; junction bases outside the gene matches: 12. The CDR3 loop is CASSPPALAGGTTQYF. The CDR3 DNA is TGTGCCAGCAGCCCCCCCGCGCTAGCGGGGGGTACTACGCAGTATTTT. Full variable domain (remainder filled in from reference TRBV11-2 and TRBJ2-3): EAGVAQSPRYKIIEKRQSVAFWCNPISGHATLYWYQQILGQGPKLLIQFQNNGVVDDSQLPKDRFSAERLKGVDSTLKIQPAKLEDSAVYLCASSPPALAGGTTQYFGPGTRLTVL.

This clone was counted once. V is TRBV6-2 or TRBV6-3 and J is TRBJ1-5, with TRBD1 matching 7 bases. Germline CDR1 MNHEY, CDR2 SVGEGT. The V and J ends lost 4 bases and 1 base, in that order; junction bases with no gene match: 4. The CDR3 covers 15 residues. CDR3 region: CASSLQGNSNQPQHF. CDR3 sequence (DNA): TGTGCCAGCAGTTTACAGGGGAACAGCAATCAGCCCCAGCATTTT.

CDR3 nucleotides: TGTGCCAGTTCCCAGGGACCTTGGGAAGGCTACACCTTC. Translating it yields CASSQGPWEGYTF. The rearrangement uses TRBV6-5 and TRBJ1-2, with a possible D match to TRBD1 (5 bases). CDR3 length: 13 amino acids. CDR1 is MNHEY and CDR2 is SVGAGI in the germline V gene. Trimming stripped 9 bases from V and 8 bases from J, with 19 bases between.